The 3 T cell receptor beta chains below all came from one sample that was sequenced in a study of immune cell composition in non-small cell lung cancer. The protocol was immunoSEQ multiplex PCR, while the TCRdb copy is restricted to in-frame clones and leaves out a portion. The table has about 3,400 clones, roughly 69% seen once. Sequencing was performed on lung tumor tissue. The receptors here all came from a human donor with non-small cell lung cancer.

CDR3 coding DNA: TGTGCCAGCAGCTTAGCTGGGACAGGGCTTGCCGGGGAGCTGTTTTTT. It is translated as CASSLAGTGLAGELFF. This chain uses TRBV7-9 with TRBJ2-2; 9 bases line up with TRBD1. V was clipped by 0 bases and J by 6 bases; unmatched bases: 5. This CDR3 spans 16 amino acids. The germline gives CDR1 SEHNR, CDR2 FQNEAQ (reference sequence). The full variable domain, rest sourced from reference TRBV7-9 and TRBJ2-2, is DTGVSQNPRHKITKRGQNVTFRCDPISEHNRLYWYRQTLGQGPEFLTYFQNEAQLEKSRLLSDRFSAERPKGSFSTLEIQRTEQGDSAMYLCASSLAGTGLAGELFFGEGSRLTVL.

This clone was observed a few times. This chain links TRBV6-1 with TRBJ2-5; a weak D match, TRBD1 (6 bases). Germline V CDR1 and CDR2: MNHNS, SASEGT. Trimming removed 5 bases at V and 10 bases at J, with 17 bases between. This CDR3 has 13 amino acids. In DNA form, the CDR3 reads TGTGCCAGCAGTCCTGGGGGCAGGGGAGACCAGTACTTC. Translating gives CASSPGGRGDQYF.

Only a few counts were recorded for this clone. This rearrangement joins TRBV7-9 to TRBJ1-1; 7 bases are shared with TRBD1. J lost 4 bases, V lost 3 bases, and 2 bases had no gene match. This CDR3 is 13 amino acids long. The germline CDR1 and CDR2 sequences are SEHNR and FQNEAQ (reference sequence). CDR3 nucleotides: TGTGCCAGCAGCTTTCCAGGGGGCACTGAAGCTTTCTTT. Protein sequence: CASSFPGGTEAFF.